The clone carrying this TCR beta chain was detected many times. Its antigen is not identified. Per the germline V gene, CDR1 is LGHDT and CDR2 is YNNKEL (reference sequence). Trimming left V 3 bases short and J 10 bases short, with 7 bases between. There are 11 residues in the CDR3. The sample originates from a study of CD8 T cells in ankylosing spondylitis. Regarding the study as a whole: One TCR beta motif, made up of roughly 8 highly homologous variants, appeared characteristic of ankylosing spondylitis blood.

TCRdb re-analysed the 5' RACE reads in MiXCR, keeping a single row per CDR3 protein. The data contain over 450,000 distinct CDR3 sequences, about 12% of them singletons. The origin of this receptor is a male donor with ankylosing spondylitis. The chain is built from TRBV3-1 and TRBJ2-1; D is uncertain. The sample consisted of blood, either unsorted or a sorted T cell fraction (not recorded which). CDR3 in amino acids: CASSQFWEQFF. Here the CDR3 DNA reads TGTGCCAGCAGCCAGTTCTGGGAGCAGTTCTTC.